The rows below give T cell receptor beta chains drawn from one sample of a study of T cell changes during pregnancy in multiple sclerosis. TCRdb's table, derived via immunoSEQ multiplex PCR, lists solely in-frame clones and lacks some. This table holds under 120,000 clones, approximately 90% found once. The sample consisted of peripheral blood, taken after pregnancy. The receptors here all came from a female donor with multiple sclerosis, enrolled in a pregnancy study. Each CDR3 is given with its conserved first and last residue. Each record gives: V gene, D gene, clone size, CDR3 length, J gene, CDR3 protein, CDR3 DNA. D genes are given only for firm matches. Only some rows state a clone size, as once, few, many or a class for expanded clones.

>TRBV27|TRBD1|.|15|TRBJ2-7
CASSQSGTAFYEQYF
TGTGCCAGTAGTCAATCCGGGACAGCTTTCTACGAGCAGTACTTC
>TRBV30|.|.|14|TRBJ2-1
CAWKTGIASNEQFF
TGTGCCTGGAAAACAGGAATAGCCTCCAATGAGCAGTTCTTC
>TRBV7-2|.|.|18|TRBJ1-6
CASSLVVEVGLQGSPLHF
TGTGCCAGCAGCTTAGTGGTAGAGGTCGGACTACAAGGTTCACCCCTCCACTTT
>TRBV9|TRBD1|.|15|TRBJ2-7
CASSAGTGSSYEQYF
TGTGCCAGCAGCGCTGGGACAGGCAGCTCCTACGAGCAGTACTTC
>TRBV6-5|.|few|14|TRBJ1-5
CASSYQKSNQPQHF
TGTGCCAGCAGCTACCAGAAGAGCAATCAGCCCCAGCATTTT
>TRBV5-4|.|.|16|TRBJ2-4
CASSLGAGWPKNIQYF
TGTGCCAGCAGCTTGGGGGCGGGATGGCCCAAAAACATTCAGTACTTC
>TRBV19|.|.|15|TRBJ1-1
CASSIDAEAGTEAFF
TGTGCCAGTAGTATAGATGCTGAGGCTGGGACTGAAGCTTTCTTT
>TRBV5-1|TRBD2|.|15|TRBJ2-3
CASSLDLAGEGTQYF
TGCGCCAGCAGCTTGGACCTAGCGGGGGAAGGTACGCAGTATTTT
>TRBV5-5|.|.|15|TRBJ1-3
CASNHQSSSGNTIYF
TGTGCCAGCAACCACCAAAGCTCCTCTGGAAACACCATATATTTT
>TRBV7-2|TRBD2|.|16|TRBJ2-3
CASSLAGGLATDTQYF
TGTGCCAGCAGCTTAGCGGGCGGACTAGCGACAGATACGCAGTATTTT
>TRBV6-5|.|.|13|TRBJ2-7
CASSYRSSYEQYF
TGTGCCAGCAGTTACAGGAGCTCCTACGAGCAGTACTTC
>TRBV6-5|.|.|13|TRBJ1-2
CASSSKHNYGYTF
TGTGCCAGCAGTTCGAAACATAACTATGGCTACACCTTC
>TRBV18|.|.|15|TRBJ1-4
CASSEGASTNEKLFF
TGTGCCAGCTCAGAAGGGGCGTCAACTAATGAAAAACTGTTTTTT
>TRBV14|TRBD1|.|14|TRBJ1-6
CASSQVQGKSPLHF
TGTGCCAGCAGCCAAGTACAGGGGAAGTCACCCCTCCACTTT
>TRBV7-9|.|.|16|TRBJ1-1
CASSLARQLENTEAFF
TGTGCCAGCAGCTTAGCCCGACAGTTAGAGAACACTGAAGCTTTCTTT
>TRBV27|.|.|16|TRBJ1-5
CASSRTTGPSNQPQHF
TGTGCCAGCAGTCGCACTACAGGCCCCAGCAATCAGCCCCAGCATTTT
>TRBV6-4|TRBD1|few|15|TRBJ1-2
CASRRGTGKNYGYTF
TGTGCCAGCAGGCGAGGGACAGGGAAGAACTATGGCTACACCTTC
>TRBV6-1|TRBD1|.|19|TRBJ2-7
CASSEAQGTGGRGTYEQYF
TGTGCCAGCAGTGAAGCGCAAGGGACAGGGGGCCGGGGGACCTACGAGCAGTACTTC
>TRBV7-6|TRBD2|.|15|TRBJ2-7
CASSYRVAGGYEQYF
TGTGCCAGCAGCTATAGAGTAGCGGGGGGCTACGAGCAGTACTTC
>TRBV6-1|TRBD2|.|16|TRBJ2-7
CASSEGHPGGGYEQYF
TGTGCCAGCAGTGAAGGGCATCCCGGGGGGGGGTACGAGCAGTACTTC
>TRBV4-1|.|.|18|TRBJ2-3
CASSHGFWRGLLGDTQYF
TGCGCCAGCAGCCACGGGTTTTGGCGGGGGCTTTTAGGAGATACGCAGTATTTT
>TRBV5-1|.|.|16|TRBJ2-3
CASTNSADSSTDTQYF
TGCGCCAGCACCAATTCAGCGGACAGCTCCACAGATACGCAGTATTTT
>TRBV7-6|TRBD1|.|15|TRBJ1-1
CASSPGTGSRAEAFF
TGTGCCAGCAGCCCTGGGACAGGGTCCAGGGCTGAAGCTTTCTTT
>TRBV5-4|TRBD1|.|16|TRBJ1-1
CASSLGGQGRGPEAFF
TGTGCCAGCAGCTTGGGGGGACAGGGGCGAGGTCCTGAAGCTTTCTTT
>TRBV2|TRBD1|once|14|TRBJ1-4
CASSAGGSNEKLFF
TGTGCCAGCAGCGCAGGGGGCAGTAATGAAAAACTGTTTTTT
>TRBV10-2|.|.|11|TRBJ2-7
CASKTGFEQYF
TGCGCCAGCAAAACAGGGTTCGAGCAGTACTTC
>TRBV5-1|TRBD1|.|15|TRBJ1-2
CASSLAGQQNYGYTF
TGCGCCAGCAGCTTGGCGGGACAGCAGAACTATGGCTACACCTTC
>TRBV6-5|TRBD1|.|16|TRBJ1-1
CASSYPGQGMNTEAFF
TGTGCCAGCAGTTACCCGGGACAGGGTATGAACACTGAAGCTTTCTTT
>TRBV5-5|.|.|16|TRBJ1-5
CASRAGTPLQNQPQHF
TGTGCCAGCAGAGCCGGGACACCGCTACAAAATCAGCCCCAGCATTTT
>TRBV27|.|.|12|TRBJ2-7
CASSSSSYEQYF
TGTGCCAGCAGCTCGAGCTCCTACGAGCAGTACTTC
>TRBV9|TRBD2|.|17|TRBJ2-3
CASSVASGGAGTDTQYF
TGTGCCAGCAGCGTAGCTAGCGGGGGGGCCGGCACAGATACGCAGTATTTT
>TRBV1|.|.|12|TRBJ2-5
CTSSQDRGTQYF
TGCACCAGCAGCCAAGATCGGGGGACCCAGTACTTC
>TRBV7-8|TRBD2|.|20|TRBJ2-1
CASSLVTSGGAASPYNEQFF
TGTGCCAGCAGCTTAGTGACTAGCGGGGGGGCCGCTTCGCCCTACAATGAGCAGTTCTTC
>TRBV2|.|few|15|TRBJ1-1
CASKGDGRGNTEAFF
TGTGCCAGCAAAGGGGACGGCAGGGGGAACACTGAAGCTTTCTTT
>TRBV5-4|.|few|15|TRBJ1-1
CASSRDNSMNTEAFF
TGTGCCAGCAGCAGGGACAACTCAATGAACACTGAAGCTTTCTTT
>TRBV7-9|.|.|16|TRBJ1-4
CASSPGGASRDEKLFF
TGTGCCAGCAGCCCCGGTGGGGCCAGCCGGGATGAAAAACTGTTTTTT
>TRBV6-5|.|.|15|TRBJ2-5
CASSPTSFLRETQYF
TGTGCCAGCAGCCCTACTAGCTTCCTCCGAGAGACCCAGTACTTC
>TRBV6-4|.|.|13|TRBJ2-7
CASSEVFGYEQYF
TGTGCCAGCAGTGAGGTATTCGGCTACGAGCAGTACTTC